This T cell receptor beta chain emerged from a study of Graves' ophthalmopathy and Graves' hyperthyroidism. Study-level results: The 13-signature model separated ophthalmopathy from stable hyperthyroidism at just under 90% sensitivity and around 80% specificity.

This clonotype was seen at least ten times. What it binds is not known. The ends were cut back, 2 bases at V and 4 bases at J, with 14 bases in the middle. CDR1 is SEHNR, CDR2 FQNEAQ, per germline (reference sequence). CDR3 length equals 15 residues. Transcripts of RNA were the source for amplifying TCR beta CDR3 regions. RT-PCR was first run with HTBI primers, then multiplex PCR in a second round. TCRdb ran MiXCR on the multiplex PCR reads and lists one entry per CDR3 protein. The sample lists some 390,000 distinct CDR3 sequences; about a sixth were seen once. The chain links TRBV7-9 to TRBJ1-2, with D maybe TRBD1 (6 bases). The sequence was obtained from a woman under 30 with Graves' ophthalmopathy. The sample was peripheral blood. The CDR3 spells CASSLKQGIPYGYTF. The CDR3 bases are TGTGCCAGCAGCTTAAAACAGGGAATCCCCTATGGCTACACCTTC.